A selection of T cell receptor beta chains follows, all from one sample in a study of PD-L1 blockade in urothelial cancer. Profiled with immunoSEQ multiplex PCR; TCRdb holds only in-frame clones, not every one. This table has about 110,000 clones, 80% to 95% appearing once. Sequencing used PBMCs, obtained around atezolizumab (anti-PD-L1) treatment. The receptor set was obtained from a man in his sixties with urothelial cancer. Each CDR3 is given with its conserved first and last residue.

TRBJ2-1 TRBV6-5 15 CASRTNRAGYNEQFF
TRBJ2-5 TRBV7-2 15 CASSLPGGWGETQYF
TRBJ2-7 TRBV10-2 18 CASARTGLAVEKRDEQYF
TRBJ2-7 TRBV11-2 16 CASSLVSSSSGYEQYF
TRBJ2-1 TRBV7-2 13 CASSFDVGGEQFF
TRBJ2-7 TRBV5-5 15 CASSLAAGGFYEQYF
TRBJ1-2 TRBV23-1 12 CASSPGNYGYTF
TRBJ2-1 TRBV5-4 15 CASSLVGQGGNEQFF
TRBJ2-7 TRBV2 16 CASRAPQGIGSYEQYF
TRBJ2-7 TRBV2 14 CASSSSVDGRSQYF
TRBJ2-5 TRBV6-5 14 CASRNTGGRETQYF
TRBJ1-5 TRBV28 17 CASSFPRDRGSNQPQHF
TRBJ1-6 TRBV5-4 16 CASSLGQGDYNSPLHF
TRBJ2-5 TRBV7-3 15 CASSLGPSFQETQYF
TRBJ1-3 TRBV6-5 15 CASSYSGVSGNTIYF
TRBJ1-1 TRBV7-2 15 CASSPRRGWGTEAFF
TRBJ1-2 TRBV4-1 15 CASSQGQGLGYGYTF
TRBJ1-6 TRBV6-4 14 CASSEQSLNSPLHF
TRBJ1-4 TRBV19 15 CASTLRRQGGEKLFF
TRBJ2-7 TRBV29-1 12 CSVGTEAYEQYF
TRBJ1-5 TRBV6-4 18 CASSDLDRGFLAPKPQHF
TRBJ2-7 TRBV12-1 15 CASSKTSGGSYEQYF
TRBJ2-5 TRBV5-1 16 CASSPGDAGSQETQYF
TRBJ2-1 TRBV28 15 CASRRLGGTYNEQFF
TRBJ2-4 TRBV11-2 15 CASSRTGVGKNIQYF
TRBJ2-1 TRBV5-4 17 CASSSGLAGLSYNEQFF
TRBJ2-4 TRBV5-4 17 CASSQGGVGGAKNIQYF
TRBJ2-4 TRBV12-5 21 CASGLPPGPPEGGPDRSIQYF
TRBJ2-7 TRBV7-2 15 CASSLAPNRLKEQYF
TRBJ2-2 TRBV11-3 13 CASSLRGAGELFF
TRBJ2-3 TRBV18 15 CASSPTYTSTDTQYF
TRBJ2-1 TRBV18 16 CASSPPEGASYNEQFF
TRBJ2-7 TRBV7-9 14 CASSPAGGSYEQYF
TRBJ2-5 TRBV7-9 13 CASSLQGQETQYF
TRBJ2-1 TRBV5-1 15 CASSLFSGTYNEQFF
TRBJ2-7 TRBV7-3 21 CASSFSGLSSPTGTSGKEQYF
TRBJ2-1 TRBV7-3 12 CASGASFDEQFF
TRBJ2-7 TRBV19 12 CASSIQQGKQYF
TRBJ2-7 TRBV5-1 13 CASSLALTYEQYF
TRBJ2-7 TRBV4-2 17 CASSQEGTSGITYEQYF
TRBJ2-5 TRBV2 15 CASSEVRAVLETQYF
TRBJ2-4 TRBV5-4 14 CASSLGGSKNIQYF
TRBJ2-3 TRBV5-1 16 CASSPTAGYLTDTQYF
TRBJ2-7 TRBV7-6 16 CASSTGRTGGGDEQYF
TRBJ1-1 TRBV27 16 CASSLGGWYDTNEAFF
TRBJ2-2 TRBV5-1 16 CASSSGLAGGPGELFF
TRBJ1-5 TRBV27 15 CASSFERAGGQPQHF
TRBJ2-3 TRBV2 14 CASSLRTSTDTQYF